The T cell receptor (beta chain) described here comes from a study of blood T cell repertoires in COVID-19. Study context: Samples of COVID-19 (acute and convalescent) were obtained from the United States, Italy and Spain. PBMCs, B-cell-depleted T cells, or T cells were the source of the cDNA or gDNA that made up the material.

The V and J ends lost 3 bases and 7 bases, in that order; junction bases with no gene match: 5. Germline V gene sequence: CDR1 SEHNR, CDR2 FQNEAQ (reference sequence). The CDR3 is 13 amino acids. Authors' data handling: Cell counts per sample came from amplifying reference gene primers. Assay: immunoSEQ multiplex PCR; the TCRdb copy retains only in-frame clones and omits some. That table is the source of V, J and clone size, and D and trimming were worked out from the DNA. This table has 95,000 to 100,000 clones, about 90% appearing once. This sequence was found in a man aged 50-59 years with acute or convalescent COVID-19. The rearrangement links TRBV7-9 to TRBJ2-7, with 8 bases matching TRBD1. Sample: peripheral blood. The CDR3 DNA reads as TGTGCCAGCAGCTTCGGACAGGGCGGAGAGCAGTACTTC. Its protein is CASSFGQGGEQYF.